A selection of T cell receptor beta chains follows, all from one sample in a study of CD8 T cells in ankylosing spondylitis. In TCRdb, the 5' RACE reads were re-called with MiXCR into one record per CDR3 protein. The sample lists about 130,000 distinct CDR3 sequences, about 13% seen once, with 2.5% to 3% in the top ten. The sequenced sample was blood, either unsorted or a sorted T cell fraction (not recorded which). These receptor sequences come from a female donor with ankylosing spondylitis or in good health (not recorded which). Both conserved end residues are part of each CDR3. A D gene is named only where the DNA matches it firmly. The size field is filled for only some rows; it gives once, few, many or a size class.

d_gene,j_gene,v_gene,abundance,CDR3aa,CDR3nt
.,TRBJ1-5,TRBV20-1,many,CSAQSQGNGQPQHF,TGCAGTGCTCAATCCCAGGGTAATGGACAGCCCCAGCATTTT
.,TRBJ2-1,TRBV27,few,CASGANPYNEQFF,TGTGCCAGCGGCGCCAATCCCTACAATGAGCAGTTCTTC
.,TRBJ2-5,TRBV10-3,.,CAISEAGETQYF,TGTGCCATCAGTGAGGCCGGAGAGACCCAGTACTTC
.,TRBJ2-3,TRBV7-9,many,CASSLEVPDTQYF,TGTGCCAGCAGCTTAGAGGTCCCAGATACGCAGTATTTT
.,TRBJ2-7,TRBV6-5,many,CASSPQGNEQYF,TGTGCCAGCAGTCCCCAGGGGAACGAGCAGTACTTC
.,TRBJ1-1,TRBV5-5,few,CASSLKGSGTEAFF,TGTGCCAGCAGCTTGAAGGGTTCGGGCACTGAAGCTTTCTTT
.,TRBJ2-4,TRBV18,once,CASSPGRENIQYF,TGTGCCAGCTCACCAGGCCGGGAAAACATTCAGTACTTC
.,TRBJ1-2,TRBV4-1,many,CASSPGETYGYTF,TGCGCCAGCAGCCCCGGGGAAACCTATGGCTACACCTTC
.,TRBJ2-1,TRBV5-1,.,CASSLVQSSYNEQFF,TGCGCCAGCAGCTTGGTTCAGAGCTCCTACAATGAGCAGTTCTTC
.,TRBJ1-3,TRBV7-9,many,CASSSPPGNTIYF,TGTGCCAGCAGCTCTCCGCCCGGGAACACCATATATTTT
.,TRBJ2-5,TRBV29-1,many,CSFRGQGGFRPQETQYF,TGCAGCTTCCGAGGGCAAGGAGGGTTTCGGCCCCAAGAGACCCAGTACTTC
.,TRBJ1-1,TRBV2,many,CASSKERDGGSGAFF,TGTGCCAGCAGTAAAGAACGGGACGGAGGGTCGGGGGCTTTCTTT
TRBD1,TRBJ2-7,TRBV7-9,few,CASSFPGQGSYEQYF,TGTGCCAGCAGTTTCCCGGGACAGGGGAGCTACGAGCAGTACTTC
TRBD2,TRBJ2-1,TRBV5-1,.,CASSLGASGSVENGQFF,TGCGCCAGCAGCTTGGGAGCTAGCGGGAGTGTAGAGAATGGGCAGTTCTTC
TRBD2,TRBJ2-3,TRBV2,few,CASSDFARGADTQYF,TGTGCCAGCAGTGATTTTGCCCGGGGGGCAGATACGCAGTATTTT
.,TRBJ2-4,TRBV11-2,.,CASSLERDRGIRYF,TGTGCCAGCAGCTTAGAGCGGGACCGGGGAATACGGTACTTC
TRBD1,TRBJ2-1,TRBV27,few,CASSSIPGQGIYNEQFF,TGTGCCAGCAGTTCCATCCCGGGACAGGGAATCTACAATGAGCAGTTCTTC
TRBD2,TRBJ2-5,TRBV20-1,.,CSASAFLSSGSQETQYF,TGCAGTGCTAGCGCCTTTCTATCTAGCGGGAGCCAAGAGACCCAGTACTTC
TRBD2,TRBJ2-7,TRBV30,.,CAWSPGLAGHEQYF,TGTGCCTGGAGTCCCGGACTAGCTGGGCACGAGCAGTACTTC
TRBD2,TRBJ2-7,TRBV20-1,many,CSASLSGGGPYEQYF,TGCAGTGCTAGTCTTAGCGGGGGGGGGCCCTACGAGCAGTACTTC
.,TRBJ2-7,TRBV4-2,.,CASSQGKVYEQYF,TGTGCCAGCAGCCAAGGGAAGGTCTACGAGCAGTACTTC
.,TRBJ2-1,TRBV20-1,.,CSAEGRGLANRFF,TGCAGTGCCGAGGGCAGGGGACTGGCTAATCGGTTCTTC
.,TRBJ1-5,TRBV20-1,.,CSVSTIDTVTDTQHF,TGCAGTGTCTCGACCATCGACACGGTAACGGATACGCAGCATTTT
.,TRBJ2-7,TRBV20-1,.,CSARDFTGRGIDEQYF,TGCAGTGCTAGAGATTTTACAGGGCGAGGAATCGACGAGCAGTACTTC
.,TRBJ2-1,TRBV15,many,CATSTRDSQRQFF,TGTGCCACCAGCACGCGGGACTCTCAGCGGCAGTTCTTC
TRBD2,TRBJ2-7,TRBV9,few,CASSVFPGGGYEQYF,TGTGCCAGCAGCGTGTTCCCCGGGGGAGGGTACGAGCAGTACTTC
TRBD2,TRBJ2-3,TRBV29-1,many,CSVEPGGDTQYF,TGCAGCGTTGAACCGGGAGGAGATACGCAGTATTTT
TRBD1,TRBJ1-2,TRBV30,few,CAWSVDRGYGYTF,TGTGCCTGGAGTGTTGACAGGGGATATGGCTACACCTTC
.,TRBJ1-2,TRBV29-1,.,CSVSGRTNYGYTF,TGCAGCGTATCGGGACGGACAAACTATGGCTACACCTTC
.,TRBJ1-1,TRBV13,many,CASSLLTANTEAFF,TGTGCCAGCAGCCTCCTAACAGCAAACACTGAAGCTTTCTTT
TRBD1,TRBJ1-1,TRBV12-3/TRBV12-4,few,CASTVTGLNTEAFF,TGTGCCAGCACCGTGACAGGGTTGAACACTGAAGCTTTCTTT
TRBD1,TRBJ1-2,TRBV12-3/TRBV12-4,many,CASSLRGPSYDGYTF,TGTGCCAGCAGTTTAAGGGGGCCATCATACGATGGCTACACCTTC
TRBD1,TRBJ1-2,TRBV12-3/TRBV12-4,.,CASSFRGRLGYTF,TGTGCCAGCAGTTTTAGGGGGCGCTTGGGCTACACCTTC
TRBD2,TRBJ2-7,TRBV5-1,few,CASSLLAGEAYEQYF,TGCGCCAGCAGCTTATTAGCGGGAGAAGCCTACGAGCAGTACTTC
TRBD1,TRBJ2-5,TRBV12-3/TRBV12-4,.,CASSRDREKTQYF,TGTGCCAGCAGTAGGGACAGGGAAAAGACCCAGTACTTC
.,TRBJ2-2,TRBV5-5,.,CASSLTGRDSNTGELFF,TGTGCCAGCAGCTTGACTGGGCGGGATTCGAACACCGGGGAGCTGTTTTTT
TRBD1,TRBJ1-5,TRBV7-2,.,CASSASRTGVSNQPQHF,TGTGCCAGCAGCGCCAGCCGGACAGGGGTTAGCAATCAGCCCCAGCATTTT
.,TRBJ2-5,TRBV29-1,.,CSAGLKRPFGETQYF,TGCAGCGCAGGCCTAAAAAGGCCCTTCGGGGAGACCCAGTACTTC
.,TRBJ2-7,TRBV6-2/TRBV6-3,few,CASSYSIGADGEQYF,TGTGCCAGCAGTTACTCGATTGGGGCCGACGGGGAGCAGTACTTC
.,TRBJ2-1,TRBV7-2,.,CASSLSRDNEQFF,TGTGCCAGCAGCTTAAGTCGAGACAATGAGCAGTTCTTC
.,TRBJ2-3,TRBV3-1,few,CASSQVQRADTQYF,TGTGCCAGCAGCCAAGTCCAGAGGGCAGATACGCAGTATTTT
.,TRBJ1-2,TRBV12-3/TRBV12-4,few,CASSRAGPNYGYTF,TGTGCCAGCAGTCGGGCGGGCCCGAACTATGGCTACACCTTC
.,TRBJ2-2,TRBV2,.,CASSPSASWGGELFF,TGTGCCAGCAGTCCTTCCGCTAGCTGGGGGGGGGAGCTGTTTTTT
TRBD1,TRBJ1-2,TRBV5-1,.,CASSVGQGNGYTF,TGCGCCAGCAGCGTTGGACAGGGGAATGGCTACACCTTC
.,TRBJ2-5,TRBV6-6,few,CASSNRETQYF,TGTGCCAGCAGTAACCGGGAGACCCAGTACTTC
TRBD2,TRBJ2-1,TRBV29-1,many,CSASPQREAEQFF,TGCAGCGCCTCACCACAGCGGGAGGCCGAGCAGTTCTTC
.,TRBJ2-3,TRBV6-4,many,CASSGQGGDTQYF,TGTGCCAGCAGTGGACAGGGAGGAGATACGCAGTATTTT
.,TRBJ2-7,TRBV21-1,few,CASSKEGRGLNEQYF,TGTGCCAGCAGCAAAGAAGGCAGGGGGCTTAACGAGCAGTACTTC
TRBD1,TRBJ1-6,TRBV25-1,many,CASSVNRGNSPLHF,TGTGCCAGCAGTGTGAACAGGGGAAATTCACCCCTCCACTTT
TRBD2,TRBJ2-1,TRBV5-1,few,CASSLAMTAGGNEQFF,TGCGCCAGCAGCTTGGCCATGACGGCGGGGGGGAATGAGCAGTTCTTC
.,TRBJ2-5,TRBV5-5,.,CASSLGRNREVGETQYF,TGTGCCAGCAGCTTGGGGAGGAACAGGGAGGTCGGAGAGACCCAGTACTTC